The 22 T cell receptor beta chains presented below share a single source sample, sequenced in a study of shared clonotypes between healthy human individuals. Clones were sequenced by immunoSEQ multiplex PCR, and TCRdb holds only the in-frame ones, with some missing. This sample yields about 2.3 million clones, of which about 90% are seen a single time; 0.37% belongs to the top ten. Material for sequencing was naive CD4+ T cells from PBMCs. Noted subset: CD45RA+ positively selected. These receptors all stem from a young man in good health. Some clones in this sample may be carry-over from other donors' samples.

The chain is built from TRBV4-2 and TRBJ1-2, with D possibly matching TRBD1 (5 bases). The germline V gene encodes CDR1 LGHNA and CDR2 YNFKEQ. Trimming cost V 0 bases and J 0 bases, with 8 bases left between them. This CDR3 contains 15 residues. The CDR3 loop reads CASSQETDPNYGYTF. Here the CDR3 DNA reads TGTGCCAGCAGCCAAGAGACAGACCCTAACTATGGCTACACCTTC.

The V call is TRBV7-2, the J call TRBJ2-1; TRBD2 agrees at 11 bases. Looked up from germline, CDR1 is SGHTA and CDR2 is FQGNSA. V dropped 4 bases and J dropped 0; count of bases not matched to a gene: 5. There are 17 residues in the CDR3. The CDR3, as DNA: TGTGCCAGCAGCTACGGACTAGCGGGCGTCTCCTACAATGAGCAGTTCTTC. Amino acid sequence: CASSYGLAGVSYNEQFF.

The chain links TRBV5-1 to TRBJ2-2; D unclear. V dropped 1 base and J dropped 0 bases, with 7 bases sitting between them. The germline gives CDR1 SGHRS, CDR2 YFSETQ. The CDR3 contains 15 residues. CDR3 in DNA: TGCGCCAGCAGCTTGCGACGGACGAACACCGGGGAGCTGTTTTTT. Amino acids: CASSLRRTNTGELFF.

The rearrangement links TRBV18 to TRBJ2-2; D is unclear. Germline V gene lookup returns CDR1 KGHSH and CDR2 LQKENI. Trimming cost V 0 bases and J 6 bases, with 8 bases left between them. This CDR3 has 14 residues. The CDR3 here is CASSPPSRAGELFF. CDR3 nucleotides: TGTGCCAGCTCACCACCGAGTAGGGCCGGGGAGCTGTTTTTT. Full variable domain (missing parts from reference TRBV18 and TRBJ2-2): NAGVMQNPRHLVRRRGQEARLRCSPMKGHSHVYWYRQLPEEGLKFMVYLQKENIIDESGMPKERFSAEFPKEGPSILRIQQVVRGDSAAYFCASSPPSRAGELFFGEGSRLTVL.

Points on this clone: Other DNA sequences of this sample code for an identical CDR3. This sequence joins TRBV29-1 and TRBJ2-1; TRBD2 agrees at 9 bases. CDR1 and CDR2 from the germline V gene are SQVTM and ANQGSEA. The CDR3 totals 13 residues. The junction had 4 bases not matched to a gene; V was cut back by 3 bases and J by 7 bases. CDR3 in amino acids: CSVEGLAGNEQFF. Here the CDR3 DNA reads TGCAGCGTTGAGGGACTAGCTGGAAATGAGCAGTTCTTC.

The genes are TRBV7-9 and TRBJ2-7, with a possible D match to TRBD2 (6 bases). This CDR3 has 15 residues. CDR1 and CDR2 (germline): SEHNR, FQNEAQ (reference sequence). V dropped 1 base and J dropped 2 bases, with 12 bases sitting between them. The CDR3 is CASSLVGTLAYEQYF. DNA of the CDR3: TGTGCCAGCAGCTTAGTGGGGACTCTAGCCTACGAGCAGTACTTC.

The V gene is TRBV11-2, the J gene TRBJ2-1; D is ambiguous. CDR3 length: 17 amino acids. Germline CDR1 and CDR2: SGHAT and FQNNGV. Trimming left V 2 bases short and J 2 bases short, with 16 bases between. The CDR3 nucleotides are TGTGCCAGCAGCTTATTATCCGTGCGAACACCCTACAATGAGCAGTTCTTC. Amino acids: CASSLLSVRTPYNEQFF.

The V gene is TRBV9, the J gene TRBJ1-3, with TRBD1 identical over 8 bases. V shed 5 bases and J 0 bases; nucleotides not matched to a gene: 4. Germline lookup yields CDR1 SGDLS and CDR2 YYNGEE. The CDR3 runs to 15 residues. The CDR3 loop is CASSTGGTSGNTIYF. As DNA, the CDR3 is TGTGCCAGCAGTACAGGGGGGACCTCTGGAAACACCATATATTTT.

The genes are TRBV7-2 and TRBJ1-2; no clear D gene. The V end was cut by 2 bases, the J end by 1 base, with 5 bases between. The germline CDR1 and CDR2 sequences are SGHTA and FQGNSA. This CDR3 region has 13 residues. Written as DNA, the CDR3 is TGTGCCAGCAGCTTACAGCTTAACTATGGCTACACCTTC. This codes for CASSLQLNYGYTF.

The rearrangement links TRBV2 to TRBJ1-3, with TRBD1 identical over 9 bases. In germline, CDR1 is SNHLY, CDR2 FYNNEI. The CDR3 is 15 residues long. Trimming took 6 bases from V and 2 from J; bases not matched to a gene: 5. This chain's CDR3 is CASSRDRVTGNTIYF. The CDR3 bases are TGTGCCAGCAGCAGGGACAGGGTCACTGGAAACACCATATATTTT.

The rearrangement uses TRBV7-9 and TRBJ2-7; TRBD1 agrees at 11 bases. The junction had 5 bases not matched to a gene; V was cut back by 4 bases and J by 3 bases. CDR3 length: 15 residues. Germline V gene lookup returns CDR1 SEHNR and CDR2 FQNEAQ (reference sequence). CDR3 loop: CASSYRDRGVYEQYF. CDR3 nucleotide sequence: TGTGCCAGCAGCTACCGGGACAGGGGGGTCTACGAGCAGTACTTC.

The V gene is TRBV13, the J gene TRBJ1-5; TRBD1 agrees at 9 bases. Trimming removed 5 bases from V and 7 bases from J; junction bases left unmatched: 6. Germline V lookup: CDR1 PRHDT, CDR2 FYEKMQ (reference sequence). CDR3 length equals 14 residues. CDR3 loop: CASSARQGGQPQHF. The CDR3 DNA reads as TGTGCCAGCAGCGCTAGACAGGGGGGGCAGCCCCAGCATTTT.

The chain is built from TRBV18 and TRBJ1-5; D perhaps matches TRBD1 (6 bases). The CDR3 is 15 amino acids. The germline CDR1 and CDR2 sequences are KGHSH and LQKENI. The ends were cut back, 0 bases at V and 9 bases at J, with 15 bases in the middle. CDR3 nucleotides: TGTGCCAGCTCACCACCGGGACACGAGTGGGGGCCCCAGCATTTT. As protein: CASSPPGHEWGPQHF.

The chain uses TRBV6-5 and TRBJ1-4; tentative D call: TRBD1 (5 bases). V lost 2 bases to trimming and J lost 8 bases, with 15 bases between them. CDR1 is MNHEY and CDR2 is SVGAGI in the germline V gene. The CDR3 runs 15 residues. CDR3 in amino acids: CASSYTGSKGEKLFF. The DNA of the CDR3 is TGTGCCAGCAGTTACACCGGGAGCAAGGGGGAAAAACTGTTTTTT.

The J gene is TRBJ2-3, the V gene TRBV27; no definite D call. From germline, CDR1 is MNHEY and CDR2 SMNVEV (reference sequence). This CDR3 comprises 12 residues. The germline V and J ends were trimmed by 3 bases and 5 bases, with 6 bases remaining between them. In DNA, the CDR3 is TGTGCCAGCAGTTTTAGGGAAGATACGCAGTATTTT. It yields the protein CASSFREDTQYF.

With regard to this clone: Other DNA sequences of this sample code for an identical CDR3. DNA for the CDR3: TGTGCCAGCAGCGTAGCTACAGGGTCCTACGAGCAGTACTTC. Encoded protein: CASSVATGSYEQYF. J is TRBJ2-7 and V is TRBV9, with D perhaps TRBD1 (6 bases). Trimming removed 0 bases from V and 1 base from J, with 8 bases in between. Germline assignment: CDR1 SGDLS and CDR2 YYNGEE. CDR3 length: 14 amino acids.

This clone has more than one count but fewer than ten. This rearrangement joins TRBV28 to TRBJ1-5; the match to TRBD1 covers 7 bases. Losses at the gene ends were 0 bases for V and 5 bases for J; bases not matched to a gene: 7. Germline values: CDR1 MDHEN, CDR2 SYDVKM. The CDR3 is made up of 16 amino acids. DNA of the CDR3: TGTGCCAGCAGTTTATGGTTAGGGGGCGTGGATCAGCCCCAGCATTTT. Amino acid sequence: CASSLWLGGVDQPQHF. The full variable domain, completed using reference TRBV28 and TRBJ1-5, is DVKVTQSSRYLVKRTGEKVFLECVQDMDHENMFWYRQDPGLGLRLIYFSYDVKMKEKGDIPEGYSVSREKKERFSLILESASTNQTSMYLCASSLWLGGVDQPQHFGDGTRLSIL.

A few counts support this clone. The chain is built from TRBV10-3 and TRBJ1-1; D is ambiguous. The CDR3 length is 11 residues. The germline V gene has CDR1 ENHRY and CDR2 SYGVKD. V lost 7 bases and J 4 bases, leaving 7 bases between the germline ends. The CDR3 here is CAIKAGTEAFF. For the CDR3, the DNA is TGTGCCATCAAGGCGGGCACTGAAGCTTTCTTT.

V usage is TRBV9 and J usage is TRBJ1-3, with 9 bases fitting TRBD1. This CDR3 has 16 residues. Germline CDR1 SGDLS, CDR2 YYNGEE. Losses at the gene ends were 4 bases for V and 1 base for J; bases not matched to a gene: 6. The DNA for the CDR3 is TGTGCCAGCAGCCCCTTCGGGACAGGGTCTGGAAACACCATATATTTT. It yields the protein CASSPFGTGSGNTIYF.

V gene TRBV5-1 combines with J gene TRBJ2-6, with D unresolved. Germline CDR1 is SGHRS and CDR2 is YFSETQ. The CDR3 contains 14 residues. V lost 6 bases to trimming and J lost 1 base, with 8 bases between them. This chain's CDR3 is CASTYGSGANVLTF. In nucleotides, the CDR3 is TGCGCCAGCACTTATGGGTCTGGGGCCAACGTCCTGACTTTC.

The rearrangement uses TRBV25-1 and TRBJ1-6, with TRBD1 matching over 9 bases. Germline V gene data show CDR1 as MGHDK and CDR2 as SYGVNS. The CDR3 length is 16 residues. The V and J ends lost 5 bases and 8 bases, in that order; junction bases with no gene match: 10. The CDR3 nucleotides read TGTGCCAGCAGTAGGGAAACAGGGGGCGTTGATTCACCCCTCCACTTT. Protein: CASSRETGGVDSPLHF.

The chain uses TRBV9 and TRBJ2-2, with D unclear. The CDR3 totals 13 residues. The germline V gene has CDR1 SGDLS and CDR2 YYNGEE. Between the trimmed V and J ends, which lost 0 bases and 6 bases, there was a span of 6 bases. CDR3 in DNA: TGTGCCAGCAGCGTAGATCATGCCGGGGAGCTGTTTTTT. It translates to CASSVDHAGELFF.